This T cell receptor (beta chain) stems from a study of cytomegalovirus exposure and HLA in healthy donors (dated by TCRdb to 2015 to 2018). Turning to the overall study: A later analysis indicated that the 90 to 150 validation repertoires were generated on the platform also employed for the 650 to 850 repertoires of the first cohort. The study was designed to test whether signatures of past pathogen exposure could be identified by cataloging public T cell receptors. Besides the first cohort of around 700 subjects, a separate validation cohort made up of 120 different subjects was used. To predict cytomegalovirus infection status, the study combined high-throughput TCR immunosequencing, statistical association of individual TCRs with disease status, and machine learning. Study-wide conclusions, independent of this receptor: In vitro tests confirmed that a few of the cytomegalovirus-associated TCR beta chains recognize cytomegalovirus antigens. The classifier was reported to diagnose cytomegalovirus status with high specificity and sensitivity in both the original cohort and the validation cohort. Across donors, most TCR sequences were observed very rarely, whereas some public TCRs were present in many individuals. A later analysis found that TCRs clustered in the first cohort also tended to co-occur in the 120 validation repertoires, with approximately 94% of cluster scores above 0. All 110 or so repertoires were used to score co-occurrence in the validation cohort in a later analysis, because that analysis had no HLA typing for the cohort. According to the authors, the approach could potentially be generalized to other disease states and immunological phenotypes. A total of about 180 TCR beta chains were listed by the study as associated with cytomegalovirus.

The method behind the library was the immunoSEQ multiplex PCR assay. Per the authors' processing: A statistical classification framework was developed to diagnose cytomegalovirus status using the catalog of TCR beta chain sequences. TCRdb limited this immuneACCESS table to in-frame rearrangements with V and J called. A share of clones is missing; checked studies link under half to unresolved V genes, and the rest is unexplained. That table is the source of V, J and clone size, and D and trimming were worked out from the DNA. The sample includes 120,000 or so clones, with roughly 89% observed a single time. Around 1.1% of the sample is held by the ten biggest clonotypes. In regard to this clone: This clone's antigen is unknown. The record has no base qualities; no much larger clone is one base away.

Ends trimmed: V by 7 bases, J by 8 bases; bases unmatched to a gene: 0. The germline V gene specifies SQVTM as CDR1 and ANQGSEA as CDR2. Taken from cysteine to phenylalanine, the CDR3 has 10 residues. Solely the CDR3 DNA is kept, with 30 bases framed from the first base. The donors belonged to the validation cohort of under 150 subjects, which was separate from the roughly 700-subject first cohort. Sequencing was performed on PBMCs. The sequence was collected from a woman aged 18-35 years in good health and CMV-seronegative. The rearrangement joined TRBV29-1 to TRBJ2-1; 9 junctional bases match TRBD2. CDR3 region: CSGGRDEQFF. Here is the DNA: TGCAGCGGCGGGAGGGATGAGCAGTTCTTC.